Below, one T cell receptor (beta chain) is given with its context. Its cognate antigen is unknown. These data come from a study of blood T cells in healthy people across ages. Study outcomes and limitations: Donors of long life had a larger count of naive CD4+ cells and greater diversity than aged donors.

Ranging in age from roughly 6 to 95, the donors were healthy Caucasian individuals from Russia. Each donor's blood draw was 7.5 to 10 milliliters of peripheral blood. PCR was performed a second time for roughly 7 to 11 cycles using a sample-barcoded 5' primer and a J-beta primer mix. With 12 random nucleotides, a template-switch adaptor tagged each individual cDNA molecule. TCRdb recomputed calls from the 5' RACE reads with MiXCR, one row per CDR3 protein. The table records some 1.4 million distinct CDR3 sequences, about 43% of them present only once. The material sequenced was blood. The receptor was isolated from a woman under 30 in good health.

CDR3 DNA: TGTGCCAGCACCAGATCGGGGGGCGGGGACACTGAAGCTTTCTTT. This translates into CASTRSGGGDTEAFF. The chain employs TRBV4-2 and TRBJ1-1; the D gene is possibly TRBD1 (6 bases). Germline lookup yields CDR1 LGHNA and CDR2 YNFKEQ. There are 15 residues in the CDR3. Deletions cut 7 bases from V and 3 bases from J, with 18 bases between.